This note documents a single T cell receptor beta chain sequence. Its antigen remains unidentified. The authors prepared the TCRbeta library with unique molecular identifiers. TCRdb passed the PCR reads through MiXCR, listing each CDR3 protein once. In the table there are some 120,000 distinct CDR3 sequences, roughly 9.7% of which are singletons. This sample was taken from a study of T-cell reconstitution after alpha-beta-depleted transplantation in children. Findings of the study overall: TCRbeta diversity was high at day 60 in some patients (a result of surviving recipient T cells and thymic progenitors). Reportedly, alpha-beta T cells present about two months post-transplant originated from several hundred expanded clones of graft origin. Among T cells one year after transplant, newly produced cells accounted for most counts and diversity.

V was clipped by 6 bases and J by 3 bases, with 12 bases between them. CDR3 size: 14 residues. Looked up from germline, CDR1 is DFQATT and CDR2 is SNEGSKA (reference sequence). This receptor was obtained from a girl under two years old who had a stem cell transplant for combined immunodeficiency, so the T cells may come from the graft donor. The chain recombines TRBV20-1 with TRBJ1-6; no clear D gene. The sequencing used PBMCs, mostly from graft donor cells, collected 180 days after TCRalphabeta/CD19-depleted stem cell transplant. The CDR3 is CSAKWTLYNSPLHF. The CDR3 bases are TGCAGTGCCAAATGGACTCTCTATAATTCACCCCTCCACTTT.